The 17 T cell receptor beta chains below were found in one sample sequenced in a study of human T cells and chemical hapten exposure. Time point denoted: patch test 2, 6 weeks after DPC sensitization. The treatment is: therapeutic diphenylcyclopropenone sensitization with weekly scalp DPC. TCRdb reprocessed the RACE reads with MiXCR, giving one entry per CDR3 protein. The sample includes approximately 120,000 distinct CDR3 sequences, about a tenth of them seen just once. The input for sequencing was whole blood, taken in connection with sensitization to the hapten diphenylcyclopropenone (DPC). These TCRs come from a woman aged 40 to 50 with alopecia areata. Some clones in this sample may be carry-over from other donors' samples.

This rearrangement joins TRBV20-1 to TRBJ1-5, with TRBD1 matching over 7 bases. The CDR3 is made up of 12 amino acids. Losses at the gene ends were 8 bases for V and 7 bases for J; bases not matched to a gene: 8. Germline CDR1 is DFQATT and CDR2 is SNEGSKA (reference sequence). This chain's CDR3 is CSLGQEGQPQHF. The CDR3 coding sequence is TGCAGTCTCGGACAGGAAGGACAGCCCCAGCATTTT.

This clonotype has a count of ten or more. The CDR3 region has the DNA TGTGCCAGCAGTTACACGGGACAGGGAATCTACGAGCAGTACTTC. Translating it yields CASSYTGQGIYEQYF. The genes are TRBV3-1 and TRBJ2-7, with TRBD1 matching over 9 bases. Germline V gives CDR1 LGHDT, CDR2 YNNKEL (reference sequence). This CDR3 comprises 15 residues. The trim removed 6 bases at V and 3 bases at J, leaving 9 bases unmatched.

This clonotype has a handful of counts. As DNA, the CDR3 is TGCGCCAGCAGCTTTGTGAGCGCGGATGGCTACACCTTC. Its protein product is CASSFVSADGYTF. This rearrangement joins TRBV5-1 to TRBJ1-2; no clear D gene. The CDR3 sequence is 13 residues long. The V end lost 2 bases, the J end lost 6 bases, and 11 bases lay between the germline ends. Germline CDR1 is SGHRS and CDR2 is YFSETQ.

This clonotype was picked up a small number of times. The junction differs from germline at one of its ends, possibly a read error. This chain links TRBV7-7 with TRBJ2-3; 8 bases agree with TRBD1. The CDR3 covers 17 residues. Germline values: CDR1 SSHAT, CDR2 FNYEAQ (reference sequence). The CDR3 DNA reads as TGTGCTAGCAGCTCCGGACAGGGAGCATGGGGCACAGATACGCAGTATTTT. It encodes CASSSGQGAWGTDTQYF. The full variable domain, in which reference TRBV7-7 and TRBJ2-3 provide the parts outside the CDR3, is GAGVSQSPRYKVTKRGQDVTLRCDPISSHATLYWYQQALGQGPEFLTYFNYEAQPDKSGLPSDRFSAERPEGSISTLTIQRTEQRDSAMYRCASSSGQGAWGTDTQYFGPGTRLTVL.

The chain carries TRBV19 and TRBJ1-5; D unclear. Trimming cost V 4 bases and J 0 bases, with 22 bases left between them. The CDR3 is 19 residues long. Germline-derived CDR1 and CDR2 are LNHDA and SQIVND (reference sequence). This chain's CDR3 is CASSSPREGAVYSNQPQHF. The CDR3, as DNA: TGTGCCAGTAGTAGCCCAAGGGAGGGCGCGGTCTATAGCAATCAGCCCCAGCATTTT.

This rearrangement joins TRBV27 to TRBJ1-2; 7 bases match TRBD1. Unmatched junction bases numbered 14, after V lost 7 bases and J lost 3 bases. CDR1 is MNHEY, CDR2 SMNVEV, per germline (reference sequence). This CDR3 is 16 amino acids long. CDR3 amino acids: CASMRTGLRDYYGYTF. CDR3 coding DNA: TGTGCCAGCATGAGGACAGGACTTAGAGACTACTATGGCTACACCTTC.

At least ten counts were recorded for this clonotype. V gene TRBV7-9 combines with J gene TRBJ1-1; no clear D gene. Per the germline V gene, CDR1 is SEHNR and CDR2 is FQNEAQ (reference sequence). Trimming took off 3 bases at V and 4 bases at J, with 9 bases between the two ends. CDR3 length: 13 residues. This CDR3 is CASSFKPVTEAFF. The CDR3 nucleotides read TGTGCCAGCAGCTTTAAACCCGTCACTGAAGCTTTCTTT.

This clonotype appeared many times. J is TRBJ2-7 and V is TRBV5-1; 10 bases are a match to TRBD1. V lost 2 bases to trimming and J lost 5 bases; unmatched junction nucleotides: 7. Germline values: CDR1 SGHRS, CDR2 YFSETQ. This CDR3 has 15 residues. This CDR3 reads CASSLPTGGYNEQYF. The CDR3 bases are TGCGCCAGCAGCTTACCGACAGGGGGCTACAACGAGCAGTACTTC.

This clonotype came up many times. CDR3 in DNA: TGTGCCAGCAGCCAAGAACGGTGGGGCCATAGCACAGATACGCAGTATTTT. It specifies CASSQERWGHSTDTQYF. The chain is built from TRBV4-2 and TRBJ2-3; perhaps TRBD1 as D (5 bases). V gave up 0 bases and J gave up 0 bases, with 13 bases separating them. The CDR3 totals 17 residues. Looked up from germline, CDR1 is LGHNA and CDR2 is YNFKEQ.

In its sample, this clonotype was seen a few times. The rearrangement uses TRBV18 and TRBJ1-1; D call uncertain. The V end was cut by 3 bases, the J end by 8 bases, with 13 bases between. This CDR3 comprises 13 residues. Germline V gene data show CDR1 as KGHSH and CDR2 as LQKENI. In nucleotides, the CDR3 is TGTGCCAGCTCACCGCCGGAGGAGTACGAAGCTTTCTTT. Translating it yields CASSPPEEYEAFF.

There are many counts of this clonotype. The gene calls are TRBV19 and TRBJ1-5, with a tentative D call TRBD1 (6 bases). CDR1 is LNHDA and CDR2 is SQIVND in the germline V gene (reference sequence). V lost 0 bases and J lost 5, with 14 bases in between. This CDR3 contains 16 residues. CDR3 amino acids: CASSIETGQTYQPQHF. In DNA form, the CDR3 reads TGTGCCAGTAGTATAGAGACAGGTCAAACCTATCAGCCCCAGCATTTT.

The chain has TRBV7-2 and TRBJ1-1; unclear D gene. The germline V gene has CDR1 SGHTA and CDR2 FQGNSA. The CDR3 runs 15 residues. V was cut by 5 bases and J by 8 bases, with 21 bases left in between. The CDR3 bases are TGTGCCAGCAGCCGATTCTCCGGCGCGGCGGAGGAAGCTTTCTTT. Translated, it gives CASSRFSGAAEEAFF. Supplemented by reference TRBV7-2 and TRBJ1-1, the full variable domain reads GAGVSQSPSNKVTEKGKDVELRCDPISGHTALYWYRQSLGQGLEFLIYFQGNSAPDKSGLPSDRFSAERTGGSVSTLTIQRTQQEDSAVYLCASSRFSGAAEEAFFGQGTRLTVV.

This chain joins TRBV7-2 and TRBJ2-3; 9 bases line up with TRBD1. Germline CDR1 and CDR2: SGHTA and FQGNSA. The CDR3 consists of 16 residues. The V segment lost 5 bases and the J segment 4 bases; nucleotides outside the gene matches: 10. This CDR3 is CASSPGQGRGSDTQYF. CDR3 bases: TGTGCCAGCAGCCCCGGACAGGGGAGGGGATCAGATACGCAGTATTTT.

This clonotype came up a few times. V usage is TRBV7-2 and J usage is TRBJ2-5; D tentatively reads TRBD1 or TRBD2 (5 bases each). Trimming left V 3 bases short and J 3 bases short, with 17 bases between. Looked up from germline, CDR1 is SGHTA and CDR2 is FQGNSA. The CDR3 is 16 amino acids. The CDR3 coding sequence is TGTGCCAGCAGCTTGGGGCTAGCTCTCACGGAAGAGACCCAGTACTTC. Translated: CASSLGLALTEETQYF.

This clonotype was detected many times. This rearrangement joins TRBV15 to TRBJ1-6, with D perhaps matching TRBD1 (6 bases). Between the trimmed V and J ends, which lost 5 bases and 13 bases, there was a span of 24 bases. The CDR3 is made up of 16 amino acids. Germline V gene data show CDR1 as LNHNV and CDR2 as YYDKDF (reference sequence). CDR3 loop: CATSPRQPLMGAPLHF. The CDR3 bases are TGTGCCACCAGCCCACGACAACCGTTGATGGGGGCCCCCCTCCACTTT.

In its sample, this clonotype was seen many times. The DNA of the CDR3 is TGTGCCAGCAGCCCTAAATTTGGTACCTACGAGCAGTACTTC. Protein product: CASSPKFGTYEQYF. The chain has TRBV7-2 and TRBJ2-7; D is unresolved. The CDR3 spans 14 residues. V lost 5 bases, J lost 2 bases, and 13 bases lay in between. Germline lookup yields CDR1 SGHTA and CDR2 FQGNSA.

The chain uses TRBV7-2 and TRBJ1-1; possibly TRBD1 for D (5 bases). Germline V gene sequence: CDR1 SGHTA, CDR2 FQGNSA. Trimming cost V 3 bases and J 4 bases, with 12 bases left between them. CDR3 length: 14 amino acids. Here the CDR3 DNA reads TGTGCCAGCAGCTTGACCAGGGATGCCACTGAAGCTTTCTTT. Its protein product is CASSLTRDATEAFF.